The sample holds one count of the clone carrying this T cell receptor (beta chain). These data originate in a study of human T cells and chemical hapten exposure. Using its own MiXCR run on the RACE reads, TCRdb lists one record per CDR3 protein. The data hold nearly 350,000 distinct CDR3 sequences, with around 7% observed a single time. Trimming cost V 8 bases and J 2 bases, with 15 bases left between them. CDR3 length: 14 amino acids. Germline assignment: CDR1 MNHEY and CDR2 SVGEGT. The sample's time point: patch test 1, 2 weeks after DPC sensitization. Treatment indicated: therapeutic diphenylcyclopropenone sensitization with weekly scalp DPC. Blood draws came first, before each patch test.

The TCR originated in a woman between 18 and 30 years old with alopecia areata. Some clones in this sample may be carry-over from other donors' samples. The rearrangement joins TRBV6-2 or TRBV6-3 to TRBJ1-1; D is unresolved. This sample comprised whole blood, obtained in connection with sensitization to the hapten diphenylcyclopropenone (DPC). The CDR3 nucleotides are TGTGCCAGCGAAAGCCCCGGACGTAACACTGAAGCTTTCTTT. Translation gives CASESPGRNTEAFF.